Sequencing of this TCR beta chain was carried out in a study of T-cell reconstitution after alpha-beta-depleted transplantation in children. This clonotype has at least ten counts. Unique molecular identifiers were incorporated during preparation of the TCRbeta library. TCRdb analysed the PCR reads with MiXCR anew, one entry per CDR3 protein. The table records hundreds of thousands of distinct CDR3 sequences, about 12% of them present only once. CDR3 size: 14 residues. The germline V gene encodes CDR1 SGHRS and CDR2 YFSETQ. Trimming cost V 0 bases and J 4 bases, with 8 bases left between them. The source material was PBMCs, sampled before TCRalphabeta/CD19-depleted stem cell transplant. This TCR derives from a girl aged 2-10 years with congenital amegakaryocytic thrombocytopenia, due to receive a stem cell transplant. The rearrangement joins TRBV5-1 to TRBJ2-1, with D possibly matching TRBD1 (5 bases). The CDR3 reads CASSLVGRYNEQFF. The CDR3 DNA is TGCGCCAGCAGCTTGGTGGGGCGATACAATGAGCAGTTCTTC.